Presented here are 9 T cell receptor beta chains from one specimen sequenced in a study of regulatory T cells in long-lasting Graves disease. Time point reported: newly diagnosed GD, antithyroid drugs for less than 3 months. With RNA extracted from PBMCs as input, the TCR library was made. According to the study, TCR beta libraries were built with iRepertoire HTBI primers and CDR3-region Arm-PCR. TCRdb recomputed calls from the multiplex PCR reads with MiXCR, one row per CDR3 protein. Of about 500,000 distinct CDR3 sequences in the sample, about 12% are singletons; the top ten hold roughly 8.9%. These data were also filed under a second study, of T cells in Graves' hyperthyroidism and ophthalmopathy.

The source material was peripheral blood mononuclear cells (PBMCs), sampled at new diagnosis, from a patient treated with antithyroid drugs. The source is a woman in her twenties or thirties with Graves disease.

Of note for this clonotype: Given a much more abundant clone one base away, this may be a read error. The genes are TRBV18 and TRBJ2-1, with TRBD1 identical over 10 bases. The CDR3 is 13 amino acids. Germline loops: CDR1 KGHSH, CDR2 LQKENI. The DNA of the CDR3 is TGTGCCAGCTCACGACAGGGGGCAAATGAGCACTTCTTC. Its protein product is CASSRQGANEHFF. Variable domain in full (rest from reference TRBV18 and TRBJ2-1): NAGVMQNPRHLVRRRGQEARLRCSPMKGHSHVYWYRQLPEEGLKFMVYLQKENIIDESGMPKERFSAEFPKEGPSILRIQQVVRGDSAAYFCASSRQGANEHFFGPGTRLTVL.

The chain recombines TRBV6-1 with TRBJ1-1, with D possibly TRBD1 on 5 matching bases. Germline V gene lookup returns CDR1 MNHNS and CDR2 SASEGT. The V end lost 7 bases, the J end lost 8 bases, and 17 bases lay between the germline ends. This CDR3 contains 13 residues. The CDR3 region has the DNA TGTGCCAGCACTTCTGATGTGGGGGTGGAAGCTTTCTTT. This codes for CASTSDVGVEAFF.

At least ten counts were recorded for this clonotype. This chain uses TRBV28 with TRBJ2-3, with a possible D match to TRBD2 (5 bases). Per germline, CDR1 MDHEN and CDR2 SYDVKM. This CDR3 is 18 amino acids long. Between the trimmed V and J ends, which lost 6 bases and 0 bases, there was a span of 22 bases. In DNA form, the CDR3 reads TGTGCCAGCAGCCCAAGTCCCCCGGAGGTCTGGAGCACAGATACGCAGTATTTT. Translation gives CASSPSPPEVWSTDTQYF.

This chain links TRBV5-5 with TRBJ2-1; D not resolved. CDR1 and CDR2 from the germline V gene are SGHKS and YYEKEE (reference sequence). This CDR3 has 17 residues. V gave up 0 bases and J gave up 0 bases, with 13 bases separating them. The CDR3 DNA is TGTGCCAGCAGCTTGGGCTCCCTCAGGAGCTCCTACAATGAGCAGTTCTTC. It codes for CASSLGSLRSSYNEQFF.

This clonotype was counted at least ten times. The chain carries TRBV10-2 and TRBJ1-6; a weak D match, TRBD1 (5 bases). Germline-derived CDR1 and CDR2 are WSHSY and SAAADI. This CDR3 comprises 15 residues. The V end was cut by 0 bases, the J end by 4 bases, with 7 bases between. Written as DNA, the CDR3 is TGCGCCAGCAGTGAGTCGGGGCAGTATAATTCACCCCTCCACTTT. The encoded protein is CASSESGQYNSPLHF.

This clonotype has at least ten counts. This chain links TRBV27 with TRBJ1-5, with D hard to call. CDR1 and CDR2 (germline): MNHEY, SMNVEV (reference sequence). V lost 2 bases and J 0 bases, leaving 8 bases between the germline ends. The CDR3 spans 15 residues. Here the CDR3 reads CASSLTLYSNQPQHF. CDR3 DNA sequence: TGTGCCAGCAGTTTAACTCTATATAGCAATCAGCCCCAGCATTTT.

In this sample, this clonotype turned up many times. The V and J genes are TRBV7-9 and TRBJ2-5; weak D call: TRBD2 (6 bases). This CDR3 has 18 residues. Germline V lookup: CDR1 SEHNR, CDR2 FQNEAQ (reference sequence). The ends were cut back, 5 bases at V and 0 bases at J, with 22 bases in the middle. CDR3 region: CASSQGDTASEYQETQYF. CDR3 coding DNA: TGTGCCAGCAGCCAAGGAGATACGGCTAGCGAGTACCAAGAGACCCAGTACTTC.

The chain has TRBV4-1 and TRBJ1-1, with D possibly TRBD1 on 5 matching bases. Germline V CDR1 and CDR2: MGHRA, YSYEKL. CDR3 size: 15 residues. Between the trimmed V and J ends, which lost 3 bases and 1 base, there was a span of 12 bases. Here the CDR3 DNA reads TGCGCCAGCAGCCATTGGTCAGGGTGGAACACTGAAGCTTTCTTT. Translated: CASSHWSGWNTEAFF.

This clonotype was detected a few times. The CDR3 end shows no conserved phenylalanine or tryptophan, and so a read error is likely. The gene calls are TRBV29-1 and TRBJ2-5, with 10 bases identical to TRBD1. J was trimmed by 4 bases and V by 6 bases; bases with no gene match: 5. CDR3 length equals 13 residues. The germline CDR1 and CDR2 sequences are SQVTM and ANQGSEA. The CDR3 sequence: CSVGQGVGETQYL. DNA for the CDR3: TGCAGCGTCGGACAGGGGGTCGGAGAGACCCAGTACCTC.